This T cell receptor beta chain emerged from a study of cytotoxic CD8 clonotypes in ibrutinib-treated CLL. Study context: Of a cohort that held some 10 relapsed/refractory and some 15 treatment-naive patients, 17 to 18 were IGHV unmutated. Partial responses numbered roughly 25 and complete responses 2; after a median around 74 months, about 14 stayed remitted and about twelve progressed.

This clone occurred a few times. The antigen is undetermined. The CDR3 has 14 residues. The germline CDR1 and CDR2 sequences are LGHNA and YNFKEQ. V lost 0 bases, J lost 9 bases, and 15 bases lay in between. Produced via immunoSEQ multiplex PCR; TCRdb's table is partial and in-frame only. The data contain 33,000 or so clones, 49% of them singletons. The study's findings and limits: Few clonotypes were public, and these shrank or held steady under treatment. Clonality was higher at baseline than in age-matched healthy donors and tracked circulating CD8+ T-cell counts.

This specimen consisted of PBMCs, obtained before ibrutinib treatment. V is TRBV4-2 and J is TRBJ2-7; tentatively, D is TRBD1 (5 bases). This sequence was found in a human donor with chronic lymphocytic leukemia. This chain's CDR3 is CASSQEFRAPGQYF. The CDR3 DNA is TGTGCCAGCAGCCAAGAGTTCAGGGCGCCTGGGCAGTACTTC.